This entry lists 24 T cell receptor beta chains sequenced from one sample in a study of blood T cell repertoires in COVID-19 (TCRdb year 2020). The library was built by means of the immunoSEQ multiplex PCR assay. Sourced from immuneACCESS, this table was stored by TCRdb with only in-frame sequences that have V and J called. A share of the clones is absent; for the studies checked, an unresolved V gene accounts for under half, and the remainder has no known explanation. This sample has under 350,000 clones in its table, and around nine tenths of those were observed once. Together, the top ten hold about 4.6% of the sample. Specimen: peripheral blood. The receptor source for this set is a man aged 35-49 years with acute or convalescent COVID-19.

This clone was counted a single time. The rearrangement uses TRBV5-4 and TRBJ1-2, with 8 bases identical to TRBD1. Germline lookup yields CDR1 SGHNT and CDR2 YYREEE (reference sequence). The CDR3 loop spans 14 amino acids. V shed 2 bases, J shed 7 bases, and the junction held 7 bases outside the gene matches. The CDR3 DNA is TGTGCCAGCAGCTTCGGGACAGGTTTGGGTGGCTACACCTTC. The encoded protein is CASSFGTGLGGYTF.

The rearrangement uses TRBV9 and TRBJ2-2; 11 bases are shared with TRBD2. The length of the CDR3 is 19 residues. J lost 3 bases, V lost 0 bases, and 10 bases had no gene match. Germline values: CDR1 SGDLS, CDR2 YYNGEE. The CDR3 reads CASSVEGLAGGFDTGELFF. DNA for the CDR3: TGTGCCAGCAGCGTAGAAGGCCTAGCGGGGGGATTTGACACCGGGGAGCTGTTTTTT.

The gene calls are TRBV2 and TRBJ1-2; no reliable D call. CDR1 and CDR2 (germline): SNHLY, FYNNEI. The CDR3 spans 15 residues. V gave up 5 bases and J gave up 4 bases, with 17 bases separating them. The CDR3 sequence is CASSMTPGGGYGYTF. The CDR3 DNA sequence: TGTGCCAGCAGTATGACTCCCGGTGGTGGCTATGGCTACACCTTC.

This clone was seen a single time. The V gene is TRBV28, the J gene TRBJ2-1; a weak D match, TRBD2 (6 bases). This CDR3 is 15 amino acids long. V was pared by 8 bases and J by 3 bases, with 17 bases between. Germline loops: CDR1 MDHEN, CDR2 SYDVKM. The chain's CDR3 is CASEGSGLIYNEQFF. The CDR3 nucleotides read TGTGCCAGCGAGGGGTCGGGACTCATCTACAATGAGCAGTTCTTC.

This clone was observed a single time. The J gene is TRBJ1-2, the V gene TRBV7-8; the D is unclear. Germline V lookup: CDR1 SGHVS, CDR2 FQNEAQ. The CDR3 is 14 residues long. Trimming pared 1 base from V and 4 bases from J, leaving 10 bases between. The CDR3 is CASSLGGRGYGYTF. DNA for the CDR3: TGTGCCAGCAGCTTAGGAGGGAGAGGCTATGGCTACACCTTC.

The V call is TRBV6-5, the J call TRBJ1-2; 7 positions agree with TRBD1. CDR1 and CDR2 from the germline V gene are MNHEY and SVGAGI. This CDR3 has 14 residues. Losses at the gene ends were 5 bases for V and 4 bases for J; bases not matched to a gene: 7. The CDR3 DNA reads TGTGCCAGCAGTCATAACCGGGACAGCTATGGCTACACCTTC. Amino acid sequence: CASSHNRDSYGYTF.

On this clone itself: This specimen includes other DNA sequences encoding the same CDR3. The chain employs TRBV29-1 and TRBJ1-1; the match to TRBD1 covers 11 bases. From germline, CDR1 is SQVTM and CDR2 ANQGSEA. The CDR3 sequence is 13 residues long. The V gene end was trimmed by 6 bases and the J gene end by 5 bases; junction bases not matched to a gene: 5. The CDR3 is CSVDRGRGTEAFF. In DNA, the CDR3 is TGCAGCGTGGACAGGGGGCGCGGAACTGAAGCTTTCTTT.

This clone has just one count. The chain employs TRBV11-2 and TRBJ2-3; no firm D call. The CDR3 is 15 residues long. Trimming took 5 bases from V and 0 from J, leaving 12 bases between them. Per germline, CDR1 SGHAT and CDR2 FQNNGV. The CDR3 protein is CASSRLLSSTDTQYF. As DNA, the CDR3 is TGTGCCAGCAGCCGACTGTTATCTAGCACAGATACGCAGTATTTT.

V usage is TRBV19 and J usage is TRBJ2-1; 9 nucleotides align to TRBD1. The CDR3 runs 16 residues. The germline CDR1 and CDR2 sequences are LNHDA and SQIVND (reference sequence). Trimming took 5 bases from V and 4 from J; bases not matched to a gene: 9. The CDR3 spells CASSATGTGKYNEQFF. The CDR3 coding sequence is TGTGCCAGTAGTGCAACCGGGACAGGGAAATACAATGAGCAGTTCTTC.

Here the CDR3 DNA reads TGTGCTAGTGGTTTGGGTGATCGGGGGGGAATTCAGTACTTC. Residues: CASGLGDRGGIQYF. The chain is built from TRBV12-5 and TRBJ2-4; 8 bases line up with TRBD2. Looked up from germline, CDR1 is LGHNT and CDR2 is FRNRAP. The CDR3 totals 14 residues. Trimming cost V 1 base and J 10 bases; bases outside gene matches: 6.

As DNA, the CDR3 is TGTGCCAGCAGCCAAGAGCCGGGCCGAGGGACCTACGAGCAGTACTTC. This sequence encodes CASSQEPGRGTYEQYF. The V gene is TRBV4-2, the J gene TRBJ2-7; tentative D call: TRBD2 (5 bases). The CDR3 consists of 16 residues. Per germline, CDR1 LGHNA and CDR2 YNFKEQ. V was clipped by 0 bases and J by 2 bases, with 14 bases between them.

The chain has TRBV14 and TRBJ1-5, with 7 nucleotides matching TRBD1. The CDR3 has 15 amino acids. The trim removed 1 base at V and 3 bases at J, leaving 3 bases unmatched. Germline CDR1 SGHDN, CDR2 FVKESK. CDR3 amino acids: CASSQGDSFNQPQHF. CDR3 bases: TGTGCCAGCAGCCAAGGGGACAGCTTCAATCAGCCCCAGCATTTT.

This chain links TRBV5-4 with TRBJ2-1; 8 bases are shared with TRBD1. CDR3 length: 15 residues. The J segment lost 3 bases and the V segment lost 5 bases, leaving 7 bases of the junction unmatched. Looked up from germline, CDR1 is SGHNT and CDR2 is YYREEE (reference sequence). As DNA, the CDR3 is TGTGCCAGCAGACGCCGGGACAGGAACTACAATGAGCAGTTCTTC. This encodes CASRRRDRNYNEQFF. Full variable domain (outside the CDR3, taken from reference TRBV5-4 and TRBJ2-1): ETGVTQSPTHLIKTRGQQVTLRCSSQSGHNTVSWYQQALGQGPQFIFQYYREEENGRGNFPPRFSGLQFPNYSSELNVNALELDDSALYLCASRRRDRNYNEQFFGPGTRLTVL.

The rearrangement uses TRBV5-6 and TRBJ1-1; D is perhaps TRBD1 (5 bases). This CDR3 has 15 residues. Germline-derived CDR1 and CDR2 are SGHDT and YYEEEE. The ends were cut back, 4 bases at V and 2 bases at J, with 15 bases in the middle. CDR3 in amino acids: CASSDPGGVNTEAFF. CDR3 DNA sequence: TGTGCCAGCAGCGACCCCGGGGGAGTAAACACTGAAGCTTTCTTT.

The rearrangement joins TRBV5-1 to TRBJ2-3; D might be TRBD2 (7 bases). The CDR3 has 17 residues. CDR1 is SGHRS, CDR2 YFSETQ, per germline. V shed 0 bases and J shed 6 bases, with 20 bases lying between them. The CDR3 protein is CASSLAGGLAYMDTQYF. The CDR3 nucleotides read TGCGCCAGCAGCTTGGCCGGGGGGCTGGCCTATATGGATACGCAGTATTTT.

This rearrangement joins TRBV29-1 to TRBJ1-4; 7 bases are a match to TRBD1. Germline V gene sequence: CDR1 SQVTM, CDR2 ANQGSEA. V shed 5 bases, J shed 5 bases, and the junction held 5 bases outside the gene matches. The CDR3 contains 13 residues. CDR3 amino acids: CSVLMTGNEKLFF. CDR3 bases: TGCAGCGTTCTTATGACAGGGAATGAAAAACTGTTTTTT.

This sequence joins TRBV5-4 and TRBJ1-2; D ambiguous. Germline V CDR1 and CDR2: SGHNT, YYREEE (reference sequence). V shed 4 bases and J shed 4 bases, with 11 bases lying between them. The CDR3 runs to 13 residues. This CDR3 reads CASSQEVFYGYTF. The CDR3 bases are TGTGCCAGCAGCCAGGAAGTTTTCTATGGCTACACCTTC.

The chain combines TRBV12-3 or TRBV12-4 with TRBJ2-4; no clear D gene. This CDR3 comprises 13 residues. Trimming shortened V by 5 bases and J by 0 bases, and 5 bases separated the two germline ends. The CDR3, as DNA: TGTGCCAGCAGTGAGCTAGCCAAAAACATTCAGTACTTC. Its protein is CASSELAKNIQYF.

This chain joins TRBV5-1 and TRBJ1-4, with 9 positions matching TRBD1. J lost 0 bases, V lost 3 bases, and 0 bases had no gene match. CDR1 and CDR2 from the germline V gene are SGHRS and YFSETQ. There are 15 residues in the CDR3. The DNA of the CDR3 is TGCGCCAGCAGCTGGGACAGGGCAACTAATGAAAAACTGTTTTTT. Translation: CASSWDRATNEKLFF.

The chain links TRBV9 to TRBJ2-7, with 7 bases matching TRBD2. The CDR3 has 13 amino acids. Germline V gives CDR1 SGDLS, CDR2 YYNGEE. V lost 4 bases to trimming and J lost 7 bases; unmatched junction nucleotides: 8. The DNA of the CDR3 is TGTGCCAGCAGCTCCACTAGAGCGGGGGAGCAGTACTTC. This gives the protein CASSSTRAGEQYF. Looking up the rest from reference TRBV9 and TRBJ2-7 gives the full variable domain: DSGVTQTPKHLITATGQRVTLRCSPRSGDLSVYWYQQSLDQGLQFLIQYYNGEERAKGNILERFSAQQFPDLHSELNLSSLELGDSALYFCASSSTRAGEQYFGPGTRLTVT.

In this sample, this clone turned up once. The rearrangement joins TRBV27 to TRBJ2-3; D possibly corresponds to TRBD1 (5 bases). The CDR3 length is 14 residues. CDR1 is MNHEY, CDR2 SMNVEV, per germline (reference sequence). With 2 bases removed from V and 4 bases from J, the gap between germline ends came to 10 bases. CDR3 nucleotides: TGTGCCAGCAGTTTAGGCAGGGCGGCAGATACGCAGTATTTT. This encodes CASSLGRAADTQYF.

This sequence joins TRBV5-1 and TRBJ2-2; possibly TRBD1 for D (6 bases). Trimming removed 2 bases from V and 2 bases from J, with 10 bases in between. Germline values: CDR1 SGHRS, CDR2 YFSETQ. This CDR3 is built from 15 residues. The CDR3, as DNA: TGCGCCAGCAGCTTAGGGGACACAAACACCGGGGAGCTGTTTTTT. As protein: CASSLGDTNTGELFF.

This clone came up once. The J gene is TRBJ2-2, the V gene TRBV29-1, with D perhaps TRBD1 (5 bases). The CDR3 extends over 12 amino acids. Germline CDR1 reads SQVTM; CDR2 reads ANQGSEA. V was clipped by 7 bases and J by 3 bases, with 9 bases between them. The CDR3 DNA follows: TGCAGCGGCAGGGTGGACACCGGGGAGCTGTTTTTT. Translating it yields CSGRVDTGELFF.

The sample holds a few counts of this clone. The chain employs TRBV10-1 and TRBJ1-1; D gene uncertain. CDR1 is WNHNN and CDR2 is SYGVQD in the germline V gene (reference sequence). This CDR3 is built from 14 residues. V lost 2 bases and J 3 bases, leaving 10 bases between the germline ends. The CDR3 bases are TGCGCCAGCAGTGAGGGGAGTTCCTACACTGAAGCTTTCTTT. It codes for CASSEGSSYTEAFF.